This is a list of T cell receptor beta chains from one sample in a study of shared clonotypes between healthy human individuals. The table came from immunoSEQ multiplex PCR; TCRdb's copy has only in-frame clones and leaves some out. Here the sample spans around 990,000 clones, 70% to 80% being singletons. Sequencing was performed on memory CD4+ T cells from PBMCs. The receptor set was obtained from a man aged 18 to 30 in good health. Some clones in this sample may be carry-over from other donors' samples. The CDR3 runs from the conserved cysteine through the conserved F or W. Fields, in order: clone size, J gene, V gene, D gene, CDR3 protein, CDR3 DNA. D genes are given only for firm matches. Part of the rows lack a size; the others show once, few, many or a class for expanded clones.

abundance: NA; j_gene: TRBJ1-5; v_gene: TRBV5-6; d_gene: NA; CDR3aa: CASSLSSSNQPQHF; CDR3nt: TGTGCCAGCAGCTTGTCTAGTAGCAATCAGCCCCAGCATTTT
abundance: NA; j_gene: TRBJ1-5; v_gene: TRBV7-2; d_gene: TRBD1; CDR3aa: CASSTRQGAGQPQHF; CDR3nt: TGTGCCAGCAGTACCAGACAGGGGGCCGGTCAGCCCCAGCATTTT
abundance: NA; j_gene: TRBJ1-5; v_gene: TRBV7-2; d_gene: TRBD1; CDR3aa: CASSLGQNQPQHF; CDR3nt: TGTGCCAGCAGCTTGGGACAGAATCAGCCCCAGCATTTT
abundance: NA; j_gene: TRBJ1-2; v_gene: TRBV28; d_gene: TRBD1; CDR3aa: CASITDRGSGYTF; CDR3nt: TGTGCCAGCATCACTGACAGGGGAAGCGGCTACACCTTC
abundance: many; j_gene: TRBJ2-2; v_gene: TRBV18; d_gene: TRBD2; CDR3aa: CASSPRRDYNTGELFF; CDR3nt: TGTGCCAGCTCACCTCGACGGGACTATAACACCGGGGAGCTGTTTTTT
abundance: NA; j_gene: TRBJ2-3; v_gene: TRBV28; d_gene: TRBD2; CDR3aa: CASSSWTSGRADTQYF; CDR3nt: TGTGCCAGCAGTTCCTGGACTAGCGGGAGGGCAGATACGCAGTATTTT
abundance: NA; j_gene: TRBJ2-5; v_gene: TRBV11-2; d_gene: NA; CDR3aa: CASSLQYVEETQYF; CDR3nt: TGTGCCAGCAGCTTACAGTACGTGGAAGAGACCCAGTACTTC
abundance: NA; j_gene: TRBJ2-7; v_gene: TRBV6-1; d_gene: TRBD1; CDR3aa: CASTFYRDSSYEQYF; CDR3nt: TGTGCCAGCACCTTTTACCGGGACAGCTCCTACGAGCAGTACTTC
abundance: NA; j_gene: TRBJ1-4; v_gene: TRBV28; d_gene: TRBD1; CDR3aa: CASYDREREKLFF; CDR3nt: TGTGCCAGCTACGACAGGGAACGTGAAAAACTGTTTTTT
abundance: NA; j_gene: TRBJ2-4; v_gene: TRBV7-3; d_gene: TRBD2; CDR3aa: CASSAGVGGGIQYF; CDR3nt: TGTGCCAGCAGTGCGGGGGTAGGCGGCGGGATTCAGTACTTC
abundance: NA; j_gene: TRBJ2-1; v_gene: TRBV6-5; d_gene: NA; CDR3aa: CASRAVGAGDNEQFF; CDR3nt: TGTGCCAGCAGAGCCGTTGGGGCAGGGGACAATGAGCAGTTCTTC
abundance: NA; j_gene: TRBJ2-7; v_gene: TRBV19; d_gene: TRBD2; CDR3aa: CASSISLAGGEQYF; CDR3nt: TGTGCCAGTAGTATTTCTCTAGCGGGAGGCGAGCAGTACTTC
abundance: NA; j_gene: TRBJ2-5; v_gene: TRBV19; d_gene: NA; CDR3aa: CASSIGSQETQYF; CDR3nt: TGTGCCAGTAGTATCGGCAGTCAAGAGACCCAGTACTTC
abundance: NA; j_gene: TRBJ2-5; v_gene: TRBV18; d_gene: TRBD1; CDR3aa: CASSTTGTGGSETQYF; CDR3nt: TGTGCCAGCTCGACCACCGGGACAGGGGGCTCGGAGACCCAGTACTTC
abundance: once; j_gene: TRBJ1-1; v_gene: TRBV10-3; d_gene: TRBD1; CDR3aa: CAISTRGTEAFF; CDR3nt: TGTGCCATCAGTACCAGGGGGACTGAAGCTTTCTTT
abundance: NA; j_gene: TRBJ2-7; v_gene: TRBV29-1; d_gene: NA; CDR3aa: CSVTLGAYEQYF; CDR3nt: TGCAGCGTCACCCTGGGGGCCTACGAGCAGTACTTC
abundance: few; j_gene: TRBJ1-1; v_gene: TRBV29-1; d_gene: NA; CDR3aa: CSVVGGNTEAFF; CDR3nt: TGCAGCGTTGTTGGGGGCAACACTGAAGCTTTCTTT
abundance: NA; j_gene: TRBJ1-1; v_gene: TRBV19; d_gene: NA; CDR3aa: CATHPPWSTEAFF; CDR3nt: TGTGCCACCCACCCTCCTTGGAGCACTGAAGCTTTCTTT
abundance: NA; j_gene: TRBJ2-3; v_gene: TRBV5-8; d_gene: NA; CDR3aa: CVSFPSWRVDTQYF; CDR3nt: TGTGTCAGTTTCCCCAGCTGGCGGGTTGATACGCAGTATTTT
abundance: few; j_gene: TRBJ1-2; v_gene: TRBV9; d_gene: NA; CDR3aa: CASGLPQDGYTF; CDR3nt: TGTGCCAGCGGACTTCCCCAGGATGGCTACACCTTC
abundance: NA; j_gene: TRBJ2-5; v_gene: TRBV13; d_gene: NA; CDR3aa: CASSLEKSPQETQYF; CDR3nt: TGTGCCAGCAGCTTAGAGAAATCCCCCCAAGAGACCCAGTACTTC
abundance: few; j_gene: TRBJ2-2; v_gene: TRBV4-1; d_gene: TRBD2; CDR3aa: CASSQLTSGRNTGELFF; CDR3nt: TGCGCCAGCAGCCAGCTGACTAGCGGGCGGAACACCGGGGAGCTGTTTTTT
abundance: NA; j_gene: TRBJ2-5; v_gene: TRBV5-6; d_gene: NA; CDR3aa: CASSTARGGETQYF; CDR3nt: TGTGCCAGCAGCACGGCGCGTGGTGGTGAGACCCAGTACTTC
abundance: few; j_gene: TRBJ1-1; v_gene: TRBV6-1; d_gene: NA; CDR3aa: CASSEFGGNTEAFF; CDR3nt: TGTGCCAGCAGTGAATTTGGGGGGAACACTGAAGCTTTCTTT
abundance: many; j_gene: TRBJ2-5; v_gene: TRBV7-6; d_gene: TRBD1; CDR3aa: CASRPGTGDARTQYF; CDR3nt: TGTGCCAGCAGGCCCGGGACAGGGGACGCCAGGACCCAGTACTTC